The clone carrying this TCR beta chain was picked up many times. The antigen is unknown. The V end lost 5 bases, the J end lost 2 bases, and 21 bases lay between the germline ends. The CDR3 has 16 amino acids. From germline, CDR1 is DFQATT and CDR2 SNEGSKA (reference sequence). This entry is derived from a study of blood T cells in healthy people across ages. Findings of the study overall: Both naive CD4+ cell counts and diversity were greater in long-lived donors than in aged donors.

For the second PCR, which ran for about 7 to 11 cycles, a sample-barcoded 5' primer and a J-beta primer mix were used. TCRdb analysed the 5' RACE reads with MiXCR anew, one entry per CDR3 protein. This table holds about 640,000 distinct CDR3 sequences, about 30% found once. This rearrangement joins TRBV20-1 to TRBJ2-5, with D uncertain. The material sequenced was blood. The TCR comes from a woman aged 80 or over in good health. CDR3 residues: CSAAFLLSLGQETQYF. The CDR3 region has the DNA TGCAGTGCTGCTTTTTTACTCTCCTTGGGGCAAGAGACCCAGTACTTC.